This is a list of T cell receptor beta chains from one sample in a study of shared clonotypes between healthy human individuals. This table comes from immunoSEQ multiplex PCR, and its TCRdb copy is limited to in-frame clones, with some not included. The table shows about 2 million clones, with less than 95% occurring only once. The specimen sequenced was naive CD8+ T cells sorted from blood. Receptors originate from a man between 18 and 29 years old in good health. Both conserved end residues are part of each CDR3. A D gene is named only where the DNA matches it firmly. The size field is filled for only some rows; it gives once, few, many or a size class.

V gene	D gene	clone size	J gene	CDR3 protein	CDR3 DNA
TRBV4-3	NA	NA	TRBJ1-1	CASSQDGLNTEAFF	TGCGCCAGCAGCCAAGACGGGTTGAACACTGAAGCTTTCTTT
TRBV28	NA	NA	TRBJ2-5	CASSLSSSAETQYF	TGTGCCAGCAGTTTATCCTCCTCAGCGGAGACCCAGTACTTC
TRBV28	NA	NA	TRBJ1-1	CASSLRGRDTEAFF	TGTGCCAGCAGTTTGAGGGGGAGGGACACTGAAGCTTTCTTT
TRBV6-1	NA	NA	TRBJ1-2	CASSEAGHGYGYTF	TGTGCCAGCAGTGAAGCTGGACACGGCTATGGCTACACCTTC
TRBV14	NA	NA	TRBJ2-5	CASSRPQETQYFGGETQYF	TGTGCCAGCAGCCGACCTCAAGAGACCCAGTACTTTGGAGGAGAGACCCAGTACTTC
TRBV4-3	TRBD1	NA	TRBJ1-2	CASSQDQGELFNYGYTF	TGCGCCAGCAGCCAAGACCAGGGGGAACTCTTTAACTATGGCTACACCTTC
TRBV6-6	TRBD2	NA	TRBJ2-7	CITSGELYEQYF	TGCATAACTAGCGGCGAACTCTACGAGCAGTACTTC
TRBV7-9	NA	NA	TRBJ1-1	CASSAGSTEAFF	TGTGCCAGCAGCGCCGGCAGCACTGAAGCTTTCTTT
TRBV2	NA	NA	TRBJ1-1	CASSEGVSGGDTEAFF	TGTGCCAGCAGTGAAGGGGTTTCGGGGGGTGACACTGAAGCTTTCTTT
TRBV29-1	TRBD1	NA	TRBJ1-4	CSAGQGFEKLFF	TGCAGCGCGGGACAGGGATTTGAAAAACTGTTTTTT
TRBV2	TRBD2	NA	TRBJ2-5	CASSELVWREDQETQYF	TGTGCCAGCAGTGAATTAGTGTGGCGGGAGGACCAAGAGACCCAGTACTTC
TRBV5-6	NA	once	TRBJ2-1	CASSLGDLYNEQFF	TGTGCCAGCAGCCTTGGAGACTTATACAATGAGCAGTTCTTC
TRBV11-2	NA	once	TRBJ2-1	CASSLLAGTYNEQFF	TGTGCCAGCAGCTTGCTGGCGGGGACTTACAATGAGCAGTTCTTC
TRBV28	TRBD2	NA	TRBJ2-1	CASSFTLAGSDDEQFF	TGTGCCAGCAGTTTCACCCTAGCGGGGTCGGACGATGAGCAGTTCTTC
TRBV6-5	TRBD1	NA	TRBJ1-1	CASRRTQGYTEAFF	TGTGCCAGCAGACGGACACAGGGGTACACTGAAGCTTTCTTT
TRBV4-1	NA	NA	TRBJ1-5	CASSQHGMNQPQHF	TGCGCCAGCAGCCAGCACGGGATGAATCAGCCCCAGCATTTT
TRBV4-1	NA	NA	TRBJ1-2	CASGLTEGDYGYTF	TGCGCCAGTGGATTGACAGAAGGTGACTATGGCTACACCTTC
TRBV6-7	TRBD1	NA	TRBJ1-4	CASRDSGTDNEKLFF	TGTGCCAGCAGGGACTCCGGGACAGATAATGAAAAACTGTTTTTT
TRBV5-4	TRBD1	NA	TRBJ1-3	CASSMDRGGGNTIYF	TGTGCCAGCAGCATGGACAGGGGAGGTGGAAACACCATATATTTT
TRBV6-5	TRBD1	NA	TRBJ2-7	CASSYSLGTDTYEQYF	TGTGCCAGCAGTTACTCCCTCGGGACAGATACCTACGAGCAGTACTTC
TRBV5-1	TRBD2	NA	TRBJ2-2	CASSWLELAGNPFTGELFF	TGCGCCAGCAGCTGGCTCGAACTAGCGGGGAATCCTTTCACCGGGGAGCTGTTTTTT
TRBV18	NA	NA	TRBJ2-7	CASSPPTGYEQYF	TGTGCCAGCTCACCACCGACCGGCTACGAGCAGTACTTC
TRBV7-2	NA	NA	TRBJ2-7	CASSSDGAYEQYF	TGTGCCAGCAGCTCGGACGGCGCCTACGAGCAGTACTTC
TRBV9	NA	NA	TRBJ2-3	CASSVSTSTDTQYF	TGTGCCAGCAGCGTCAGTACGAGCACAGATACGCAGTATTTT
TRBV9	TRBD2	NA	TRBJ2-7	CASSVSRTSGSYEQYF	TGTGCCAGCAGCGTAAGTAGAACTAGCGGTTCCTACGAGCAGTACTTC
TRBV6-6	NA	NA	TRBJ2-7	CASLGTASGPYEQYF	TGTGCCAGCCTAGGAACCGCCTCGGGCCCCTACGAGCAGTACTTC
TRBV7-9	NA	NA	TRBJ2-1	CASSPPGTSSYNEQFF	TGTGCCAGCAGCCCCCCGGGGACGAGCTCCTACAATGAGCAGTTCTTC
TRBV5-1	NA	NA	TRBJ2-5	CASSLSPRETQYF	TGCGCCAGCAGCTTGTCCCCTCGGGAGACCCAGTACTTC
TRBV4-1	NA	few	TRBJ1-1	CASSQGLGTEAFF	TGCGCCAGCAGCCAGGGACTCGGCACTGAAGCTTTCTTT
TRBV5-1	NA	NA	TRBJ2-7	CASSLYDYEQYF	TGCGCCAGCAGCTTATATGACTACGAGCAGTACTTC
TRBV5-1	NA	NA	TRBJ2-1	CASSPYEISPPNEQFF	TGCGCCAGCAGCCCCTACGAAATTTCGCCCCCAAATGAGCAGTTCTTC
TRBV13	TRBD1	NA	TRBJ2-1	CASSLRGLDEQFF	TGTGCCAGCAGCTTGAGGGGGCTGGATGAGCAGTTCTTC